One sample yielded the 29 T cell receptor beta chains listed below, sequenced in a study of shared clonotypes between healthy human individuals. The repertoire was sequenced with immunoSEQ multiplex PCR; TCRdb's copy has only in-frame clones and lacks some. The table records approximately 2.5 million clones, roughly 92% of them present only once. What was sequenced was naive CD4+ T cells sorted from blood. As for subset: CD45RA+ positively selected. These receptors were obtained from a man younger than 30 in good health.

The gene calls are TRBV20-1 and TRBJ2-7; D uncertain. Germline lookup yields CDR1 DFQATT and CDR2 SNEGSKA (reference sequence). The V and J ends lost 6 bases and 3 bases respectively, with 9 bases between them. The CDR3 extends over 11 amino acids. The CDR3 DNA sequence: TGCAGTGCAAATGCCGGCTACGAGCAGTACTTC. Protein sequence: CSANAGYEQYF.

V usage is TRBV6-5 and J usage is TRBJ2-4; TRBD1 aligns across 11 bases. Per the germline V gene, CDR1 is MNHEY and CDR2 is SVGAGI. V was pared by 7 bases and J by 10 bases, with 6 bases of the junction left unmatched. The CDR3 runs 13 residues. CDR3 in DNA: TGTGCCAGCACCGGGACAGGGGGAACGATTCAGTACTTC. It specifies CASTGTGGTIQYF.

Of note for this clone: Other nucleotide sequences from this sample produce the same CDR3. The genes are TRBV9 and TRBJ1-2, with D unclear. The germline CDR1 and CDR2 sequences are SGDLS and YYNGEE. V shed 0 bases and J shed 4 bases, with 7 bases lying between them. This CDR3 region has 13 residues. CDR3 nucleotide sequence: TGTGCCAGCAGCGTAGAGACGGGCTATGGCTACACCTTC. Protein: CASSVETGYGYTF.

This clone was seen a single time. The CDR3 region is CASTPGQGETQYF. In nucleotides, the CDR3 is TGTGCCAGCACCCCGGGACAGGGGGAGACCCAGTACTTC. The V call is TRBV2, the J call TRBJ2-5; TRBD1 matches at 10 bases. The CDR3 totals 13 residues. Looked up from germline, CDR1 is SNHLY and CDR2 is FYNNEI. Losses at the gene ends were 7 bases for V and 5 bases for J; bases not matched to a gene: 4.

Turning to this clone: Other DNA variants within this sample encode the same CDR3. J is TRBJ1-4 and V is TRBV5-1; 7 bases are a match to TRBD1. With V trimmed by 3 bases and J by 0 bases, 2 bases remained unmatched. CDR1 is SGHRS and CDR2 is YFSETQ in the germline V gene. The CDR3 runs 15 residues. CDR3: CASSSTGATNEKLFF. The CDR3, as DNA: TGCGCCAGCAGCTCAACAGGGGCAACTAATGAAAAACTGTTTTTT.

The genes are TRBV23-1 and TRBJ1-5, with 7 nucleotides matching TRBD1. TRBV23-1 is an ORF; its function is uncertain. There are 19 residues in the CDR3. With V trimmed by 4 bases and J by 4 bases, 19 bases remained unmatched. The DNA of the CDR3 is TGCGCCAGCAGTCCTATACGGGGCAGGGGGACAATTCTAAATCAGCCCCAGCATTTT. Its translation is CASSPIRGRGTILNQPQHF.

This chain's CDR3 is CASSIRIPPQETQYF. The CDR3 DNA is TGTGCCAGTAGTATTCGCATCCCGCCACAAGAGACCCAGTACTTC. The rearrangement joins TRBV19 to TRBJ2-5; no clear D. The length of the CDR3 is 15 residues. V lost 3 bases and J 2 bases, leaving 13 bases between the germline ends. Germline V lookup: CDR1 LNHDA, CDR2 SQIVND (reference sequence).

This clone appeared a single time. The rearrangement links TRBV2 to TRBJ1-4; D possibly corresponds to TRBD1 (5 bases). The germline V gene encodes CDR1 SNHLY and CDR2 FYNNEI. Between the trimmed V and J ends, which lost 6 bases and 7 bases, there was a span of 15 bases. The CDR3 runs to 14 residues. The CDR3 is CASRPGGKGEKLFF. The CDR3 nucleotides are TGTGCCAGCAGACCCGGGGGGAAAGGTGAAAAACTGTTTTTT.

V usage is TRBV5-1 and J usage is TRBJ2-3; D ambiguous. The length of the CDR3 is 13 residues. Germline CDR1 reads SGHRS; CDR2 reads YFSETQ. V was pared by 5 bases and J by 6 bases, with 13 bases between. CDR3 residues: CASSSGQLDTQYF. The CDR3 DNA reads TGCGCCAGCAGTTCCGGGCAACTCGATACGCAGTATTTT.

The V call is TRBV5-1, the J call TRBJ2-2, with TRBD2 as a possible D gene (5 bases). The CDR3 is 13 residues long. Deletions cut 3 bases from V and 7 bases from J, with 10 bases between. From germline, CDR1 is SGHRS and CDR2 YFSETQ. CDR3 sequence (DNA): TGCGCCAGCAGCTCCGAGGGAGTCGGGGAGCTGTTTTTT. Translation gives CASSSEGVGELFF.

The chain has TRBV2 and TRBJ1-3, with a weak D call TRBD1 (6 bases). The CDR3 has 15 residues. Germline V CDR1 and CDR2: SNHLY, FYNNEI. V dropped 4 bases and J dropped 4 bases, with 14 bases sitting between them. CDR3: CASSVTGPGGNTIYF. CDR3 sequence (DNA): TGTGCCAGCAGTGTTACAGGGCCGGGAGGAAACACCATATATTTT.

Written as DNA, the CDR3 is TGTGCCAGCCGGGGACAGGGGGCATTAAATGAGCAGTTCTTC. Amino acids: CASRGQGALNEQFF. The rearrangement links TRBV6-1 to TRBJ2-1, with TRBD1 matching over 12 bases. This CDR3 is 14 amino acids long. Germline trimming cut 8 bases from V and 7 bases from J; bases unmatched to any gene: 6. Germline assignment: CDR1 MNHNS and CDR2 SASEGT.

This clone was recorded once. The V and J genes are TRBV29-1 and TRBJ1-4; unclear D gene. This CDR3 is 14 amino acids long. Germline V gene sequence: CDR1 SQVTM, CDR2 ANQGSEA. V was clipped by 5 bases and J by 5 bases, with 15 bases between them. CDR3 protein: CSVQLMSKNEKLFF. In DNA form, the CDR3 reads TGCAGCGTTCAGCTAATGAGTAAGAATGAAAAACTGTTTTTT.

The V and J genes are TRBV6-1 and TRBJ1-2; TRBD1 agrees at 8 bases. This CDR3 has 14 residues. Germline V gene sequence: CDR1 MNHNS, CDR2 SASEGT. V gave up 5 bases and J gave up 5 bases; unmatched junction bases: 7. CDR3 region: CASSPNRQGYGYTF. DNA of the CDR3: TGTGCCAGCAGTCCTAACCGACAGGGGTATGGCTACACCTTC.

For this clone: Other DNA variants within this sample encode the same CDR3. The rearrangement uses TRBV6-5 and TRBJ1-2, with 8 nucleotides matching TRBD1. Per the germline V gene, CDR1 is MNHEY and CDR2 is SVGAGI. J gave up 4 bases and V 1 base, and 2 bases lay outside the gene matches. The CDR3 has 14 residues. CDR3 sequence: CASSYFDRGYGYTF. CDR3 sequence (DNA): TGTGCCAGCAGTTACTTCGACAGGGGCTATGGCTACACCTTC.

The chain recombines TRBV7-2 with TRBJ2-3; the match to TRBD2 covers 12 bases. Trimming cost V 5 bases and J 4 bases; bases outside gene matches: 10. This CDR3 has 17 amino acids. Germline V CDR1 and CDR2: SGHTA, FQGNSA. DNA for the CDR3: TGTGCCAGCAGCCCGAACCGACTAGCGGGAGCCGCAGATACGCAGTATTTT. Translating it yields CASSPNRLAGAADTQYF.

This chain connects TRBV28 to TRBJ1-5, with a tentative D call TRBD1 (6 bases). The V gene's germline CDR1 is MDHEN and CDR2 SYDVKM. The CDR3 spans 14 residues. Trimming pared 3 bases from V and 3 bases from J, leaving 9 bases between. This CDR3 reads CASSFGQNNQPQHF. The DNA of the CDR3 is TGTGCCAGCAGTTTTGGACAGAACAATCAGCCCCAGCATTTT. The variable domain in full, completed from reference TRBV28 and TRBJ1-5, reads DVKVTQSSRYLVKRTGEKVFLECVQDMDHENMFWYRQDPGLGLRLIYFSYDVKMKEKGDIPEGYSVSREKKERFSLILESASTNQTSMYLCASSFGQNNQPQHFGDGTRLSIL.

V and J are TRBV6-5 and TRBJ1-3; 7 bases map to TRBD1. Germline loops: CDR1 MNHEY, CDR2 SVGAGI. Trimming at V came to 7 bases and at J to 0 bases, leaving 3 bases not matched to a gene. The CDR3 length is 14 residues. DNA for the CDR3: TGTGCCAGCACCAGGGGGTCCTCTGGAAACACCATATATTTT. Amino acids: CASTRGSSGNTIYF.

This sequence joins TRBV5-7 and TRBJ1-5; D is possibly TRBD1 (5 bases). TRBV5-7 is known as an ORF, though its function is uncertain. Between the trimmed V and J ends, which lost 2 bases and 1 base, there was a span of 10 bases. This CDR3 spans 15 amino acids. CDR3 DNA: TGTGCCAGCAGCTTTAAGGGGACGAGCAATCAGCCCCAGCATTTT. Translated, it gives CASSFKGTSNQPQHF.

The V gene is TRBV18, the J gene TRBJ1-3; weak D call: TRBD1 (5 bases). The CDR3 sequence is 17 residues long. Germline V lookup: CDR1 KGHSH, CDR2 LQKENI. Trimming took 3 bases from V and 0 from J, leaving 15 bases between them. This chain's CDR3 is CASSPIGTTSSGNTIYF. CDR3 DNA sequence: TGTGCCAGCTCACCGATTGGGACGACGAGCTCTGGAAACACCATATATTTT.

This clone showed up just a few times. V and J are TRBV27 and TRBJ1-1; D uncertain. The germline V gene has CDR1 MNHEY and CDR2 SMNVEV (reference sequence). With 0 bases removed from V and 4 bases from J, the gap between germline ends came to 6 bases. This CDR3 is 13 amino acids long. CDR3 nucleotides: TGTGCCAGCAGTTTATCGGAGGGCACTGAAGCTTTCTTT. Translating it yields CASSLSEGTEAFF.

This chain joins TRBV6-1 and TRBJ2-2, with a weak D call TRBD2 (6 bases). Germline CDR1 MNHNS, CDR2 SASEGT. The V and J ends lost 1 base and 7 bases respectively, with 13 bases between them. This CDR3 region has 15 residues. The CDR3 region is CASSEGGLGYGELFF. The CDR3 DNA sequence: TGTGCCAGCAGTGAAGGGGGACTGGGTTACGGGGAGCTGTTTTTT.

This clone came up a few times. This sequence joins TRBV19 and TRBJ1-2; 10 bases map to TRBD1. With V trimmed by 4 bases and J by 0 bases, 2 bases remained unmatched. Germline-derived CDR1 and CDR2 are LNHDA and SQIVND (reference sequence). CDR3 size: 15 residues. The CDR3 DNA sequence: TGTGCCAGTAGTACCGGGACAGGGGCTAACTATGGCTACACCTTC. Its translation is CASSTGTGANYGYTF. The full variable domain, completed using reference TRBV19 and TRBJ1-2, is DGGITQSPKYLFRKEGQNVTLSCEQNLNHDAMYWYRQDPGQGLRLIYYSQIVNDFQKGDIAEGYSVSREKKESFPLTVTSAQKNPTAFYLCASSTGTGANYGYTFGSGTRLTVV.

This chain uses TRBV5-1 with TRBJ2-5; 7 bases are shared with TRBD2. The J segment lost 3 bases and the V segment lost 2 bases, leaving 4 bases of the junction unmatched. Germline CDR1 and CDR2: SGHRS and YFSETQ. CDR3 size: 14 residues. The CDR3 nucleotides are TGCGCCAGCAGCTTCGGCGGGAGCGAAGAGACCCAGTACTTC. Amino acids: CASSFGGSEETQYF.

CDR3 residues: CASSGQGGNTIYF. The DNA of the CDR3 is TGTGCCAGTTCCGGGCAGGGAGGAAACACCATATATTTT. The chain employs TRBV18 and TRBJ1-3; D possibly corresponds to TRBD1 (5 bases). Germline values: CDR1 KGHSH, CDR2 LQKENI. CDR3 length equals 13 residues. Trimming shortened V by 9 bases and J by 4 bases, and 13 bases separated the two germline ends.

The gene calls are TRBV5-6 and TRBJ1-2; 9 nucleotides match TRBD1. V trimming: 9 bases; J trimming: 7 bases; junction bases outside the gene matches: 10. There are 13 residues in the CDR3. Per the germline V gene, CDR1 is SGHDT and CDR2 is YYEEEE. CDR3 coding DNA: TGTGCCACCTTCCGGGACAGGGAGGGTGGCTACACCTTC. As protein: CATFRDREGGYTF.

The chain has TRBV5-8 and TRBJ1-1, with D tentatively TRBD1 (5 bases). CDR3 length: 16 residues. The V gene lost 3 bases and the J gene lost 5 bases, with 20 bases spanning the gap. Germline V lookup: CDR1 SGHTS, CDR2 YDEGEE. This CDR3 reads CASSSGTSSRLTEAFF. Written as DNA, the CDR3 is TGTGCCAGCAGCTCCGGGACTTCCAGCCGGTTGACTGAAGCTTTCTTT. Supplemented by reference TRBV5-8 and TRBJ1-1, the full variable domain reads EAGVTQSPTHLIKTRGQQATLRCSPISGHTSVYWYQQALGLGLQFLLWYDEGEERNRGNFPPRFSGRQFPNYSSELNVNALELEDSALYLCASSSGTSSRLTEAFFGQGTRLTVV.

This rearrangement joins TRBV25-1 to TRBJ2-3; D tentatively reads TRBD1 or TRBD2 (6 bases each). CDR1 and CDR2 from the germline V gene are MGHDK and SYGVNS. The V end was cut by 4 bases, the J end by 0 bases, with 17 bases between. This CDR3 has 17 amino acids. The CDR3 region has the DNA TGTGCCAGCAGTGCCCAAGGGGGGACCCTTAGCACAGATACGCAGTATTTT. Protein sequence: CASSAQGGTLSTDTQYF.

The rearrangement links TRBV6-1 to TRBJ2-7; D remains ambiguous. The CDR3 extends over 13 amino acids. The germline V and J ends were trimmed by 7 bases and 5 bases, with 15 bases remaining between them. Germline CDR1 MNHNS, CDR2 SASEGT. CDR3: CASNRPQHHEQYF. CDR3 nucleotide sequence: TGTGCCAGCAACCGTCCACAGCACCACGAGCAGTACTTC.